This is a list of T cell receptor beta chains from one sample in a study of OX40 agonist ivuxolimab in advanced cancers. TCRdb keeps only in-frame clones here, not all; method: immunoSEQ multiplex PCR. The table shows 7,000 or so clones, with roughly 77% occurring only once. This specimen was CD4+ or CD8+ T cells sorted from blood, taken in a trial of the OX40 agonist ivuxolimab. The source is an adult with an advanced solid tumor such as melanoma, head and neck, liver or kidney cancer. Both conserved end residues are part of each CDR3.

TRBV29-1,CSVEAGTEYEQYF
TRBV7-8,CASNPRGGVGIGETQYF
TRBV13,CASSPQRDEQFF
TRBV27,CASRPQGGDEQFF
TRBV7-9,CASSFGNEQFF
TRBV7-8,CASSLALIPTGTHSNQPQHF
TRBV7-8,CASSLGQSDTQYF
TRBV5-6,CASSPGQGAISGANVLTF
TRBV2,CASSRLAGELRGTQYF
TRBV5-4,CASSWGQGSTGELFF
TRBV27,CASSFGGQPQHF
TRBV7-9,CASSLARGGSETQYF
TRBV25-1,CASSDGGSGNTEAFF
TRBV2,CASLGLAGGYEQYF
TRBV27,CASSPTGVDFEAFF
TRBV6-6,CASSPLAGVNTGELFF
TRBV6-5,CATLDSGANVLTF
TRBV27,CASRPTTGSSYEQYF
TRBV7-9,CASSLDLGTEAFF
TRBV6-1,CASSETRSYEQYF
TRBV18,CASSLEGRVNTGELFF
TRBV28,CASSLGGNYGYTF
TRBV6-1,CASSDLAVSSYNEQFF
TRBV10-1,CASSDITGKAEQFF
TRBV29-1,CSVEWGGLGYTF
TRBV9,CASSPGTKIPNEQFF
TRBV5-4,CASSLGSYNEQFF
TRBV2,CASSDAYEQYF
TRBV9,CASSVKTGQGYNEQFF